This section outlines one TCR beta chain sequence together with its context. The antigen remains unidentified. This sample was taken from a study of cytomegalovirus exposure and HLA in healthy donors. Points from the study as a whole: An analysis was carried out at a later point. It showed that HLA-associated TCR beta chains were more clonally expanded than equally common non-associated chains. Whilst most TCR sequences proved rare, a subset of public TCRs occurred across many donors.

The germline CDR1 and CDR2 sequences are GTSNPN and SVGIG (reference sequence). This CDR3 region has 16 residues. Trimming pared 0 bases from V and 0 bases from J, leaving 12 bases between. It was with 60 Vbeta and 13 Jbeta primers that the PCR ran. The protocol was immunoSEQ multiplex PCR, while the TCRdb copy is restricted to in-frame clones and leaves out a portion. The sample consists of roughly 160,000 clones, around 77% of them appearing once. The J gene is TRBJ2-4, the V gene TRBV30, with a tentative D call TRBD2 (6 bases). The source material was PBMCs. The clonotype was recovered from a man aged 55-75 years in good health and CMV-seronegative. The CDR3 reads CAWSVRGVLAKNIQYF. The CDR3 bases are TGTGCCTGGAGTGTACGCGGGGTTCTAGCCAAAAACATTCAGTACTTC.